Following are 10 T cell receptor beta chains from one sample sequenced in a study of cytomegalovirus exposure and HLA in healthy donors. This PCR relied on a set of 60 Vbeta primers and 13 Jbeta primers. TCRdb's table, derived via immunoSEQ multiplex PCR, lists solely in-frame clones and lacks some. The data hold over 200,000 clones, with 70% to 80% observed a single time. Sequenced input: PBMCs. These receptors originate from a woman aged 60-75 years in good health and CMV-seropositive.

V gene TRBV27 combines with J gene TRBJ1-2; 10 bases line up with TRBD1. From germline, CDR1 is MNHEY and CDR2 SMNVEV (reference sequence). The CDR3 has 14 amino acids. V was pared by 6 bases and J by 7 bases, with 8 bases of the junction left unmatched. The DNA of the CDR3 is TGTGCCAGCAGGCGGGACAGGGGATCGGGTGGCTACACCTTC. Protein: CASRRDRGSGGYTF.

The chain joins TRBV7-8 to TRBJ2-5; D remains ambiguous. CDR3 length: 14 amino acids. The V and J ends lost 7 bases and 2 bases respectively, with 14 bases between them. CDR1 and CDR2 (germline): SGHVS, FQNEAQ. The CDR3 sequence: CASIRLAQQETQYF. CDR3 nucleotides: TGTGCCAGCATCCGGTTGGCACAGCAAGAGACCCAGTACTTC.

The genes are TRBV7-6 and TRBJ1-3; tentatively, D is TRBD1 (5 bases). This CDR3 has 16 amino acids. With 1 base removed from V and 0 bases from J, the gap between germline ends came to 10 bases. Germline values: CDR1 SGHVS, CDR2 FNYEAQ. CDR3 in DNA: TGTGCCAGCAGCTTAGGGGGCAGCCGCTCTGGAAACACCATATATTTT. Amino acid sequence: CASSLGGSRSGNTIYF.

The rearrangement joins TRBV18 to TRBJ1-1; possible D gene TRBD1, 5 bases. CDR1 and CDR2 (germline): KGHSH, LQKENI. CDR3 length: 13 residues. The V end lost 4 bases, the J end lost 8 bases, and 14 bases lay between the germline ends. Here the CDR3 reads CASSQQDKTEAFF. CDR3 nucleotide sequence: TGTGCCAGCTCACAACAGGACAAAACCGAAGCTTTCTTT.

The chain has TRBV7-7 and TRBJ2-7; no clear D gene. The CDR3 is 13 residues long. CDR1 is SSHAT, CDR2 FNYEAQ, per germline (reference sequence). Trimming left V 1 base short and J 5 bases short, with 9 bases between. The DNA for the CDR3 is TGTGCCAGCAGCTTAGACCTGGGCGACGAGCAGTACTTC. This encodes CASSLDLGDEQYF. Complete variable domain (other parts from reference TRBV7-7 and TRBJ2-7): GAGVSQSPRYKVTKRGQDVTLRCDPISSHATLYWYQQALGQGPEFLTYFNYEAQPDKSGLPSDRFSAERPEGSISTLTIQRTEQRDSAMYRCASSLDLGDEQYFGPGTRLTVT.

This clone has a single count. This rearrangement joins TRBV10-1 to TRBJ2-5; weak D call: TRBD1 (6 bases). The V gene lost 0 bases and the J gene lost 4 bases, with 21 bases spanning the gap. The CDR3 runs to 18 residues. The germline V gene encodes CDR1 WNHNN and CDR2 SYGVQD (reference sequence). The CDR3 DNA reads as TGCGCCAGCAGTGAGTCTAAGGGGACAAGGTGGGAGCGAGAGACCCAGTACTTC. It encodes CASSESKGTRWERETQYF.

This clone was seen just once. The V gene is TRBV7-6, the J gene TRBJ2-7; 9 bases are shared with TRBD1. Looked up from germline, CDR1 is SGHVS and CDR2 is FNYEAQ. The CDR3 is 16 amino acids. V shed 5 bases, J shed 7 bases, and the junction held 15 bases outside the gene matches. CDR3 in amino acids: CASSAPTGGSPFEQYF. For the CDR3, the DNA is TGTGCCAGCAGCGCCCCGACAGGGGGATCCCCGTTTGAGCAGTACTTC.

This sequence joins TRBV4-1 and TRBJ1-4, with D possibly TRBD1 on 6 matching bases. Germline values: CDR1 MGHRA, CDR2 YSYEKL. The CDR3 contains 16 residues. V dropped 1 base and J dropped 4 bases, with 13 bases sitting between them. CDR3 in DNA: TGCGCCAGCAGCCAAGGTAGTCAAGGGGGTAATGAAAAACTGTTTTTT. It specifies CASSQGSQGGNEKLFF.

The V and J genes are TRBV7-6 and TRBJ2-1; 12 bases are shared with TRBD2. The CDR3 runs to 16 residues. The V gene's germline CDR1 is SGHVS and CDR2 FNYEAQ. With 4 bases clipped from V and 10 bases from J, the junction kept 11 bases outside the gene matches. CDR3 coding DNA: TGTGCCAGCAGCTGGGCGACTAGCGGGAGTAGGTCGGAGCAGTTCTTC. Translation: CASSWATSGSRSEQFF. Using reference TRBV7-6 and TRBJ2-1 for the parts outside the CDR3, the full variable domain is GAGVSQSPRYKVTKRGQDVALRCDPISGHVSLYWYRQALGQGPEFLTYFNYEAQQDKSGLPNDRFSAERPEGSISTLTIQRTEQRDSAMYRCASSWATSGSRSEQFFGPGTRLTVL.

This clone was observed a handful of times. V is TRBV4-2 and J is TRBJ1-2; no clear D gene. V lost 0 bases to trimming and J lost 8 bases, with 25 bases between them. Germline CDR1 LGHNA, CDR2 YNFKEQ. The CDR3 sequence is 18 residues long. The chain's CDR3 is CASSQESVYSTKLVGYTF. The CDR3 DNA sequence: TGTGCCAGCAGCCAAGAATCGGTCTACTCCACCAAGCTTGTGGGCTACACCTTC.